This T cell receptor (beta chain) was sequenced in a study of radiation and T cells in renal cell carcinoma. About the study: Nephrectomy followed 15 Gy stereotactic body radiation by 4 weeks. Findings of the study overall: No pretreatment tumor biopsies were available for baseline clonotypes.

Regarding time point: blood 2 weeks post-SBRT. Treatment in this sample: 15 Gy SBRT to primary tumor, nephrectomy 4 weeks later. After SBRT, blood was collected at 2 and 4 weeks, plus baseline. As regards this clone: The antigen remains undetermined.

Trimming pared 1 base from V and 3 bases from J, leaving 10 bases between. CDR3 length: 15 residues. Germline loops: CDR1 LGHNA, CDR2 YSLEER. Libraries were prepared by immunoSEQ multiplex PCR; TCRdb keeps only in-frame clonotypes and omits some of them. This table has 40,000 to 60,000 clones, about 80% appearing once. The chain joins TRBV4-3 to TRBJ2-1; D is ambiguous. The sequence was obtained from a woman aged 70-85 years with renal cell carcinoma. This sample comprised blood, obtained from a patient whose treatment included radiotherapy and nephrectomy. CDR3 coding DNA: TGCGCCAGCAGCCAAGTTGGGTTGGGCTACAATGAGCAGTTCTTC. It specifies CASSQVGLGYNEQFF.